Listed here are 17 T cell receptor beta chains from one sample, sequenced in a study of memory CD4+ T cells and cytomegalovirus serostatus. Sequenced by immunoSEQ multiplex PCR; TCRdb stores in-frame clones only, minus some. This repertoire shows 50,000 or so clones, 70% to 85% found once; its top ten account for roughly 0.6%. The sort gate was single viable CD3+CD4+CD8-CD45RO+ cells for memory CD4+ T cells. Specimen: memory CD4+ T cells from blood. The origin of the receptors is an adult in good health and CMV-seronegative.

The genes are TRBV18 and TRBJ1-1; no definite D call. The V end was cut by 1 base, the J end by 0 bases, with 9 bases between. Germline CDR1 is KGHSH and CDR2 is LQKENI. The CDR3 has 15 residues. CDR3 in DNA: TGTGCCAGCTCACCACAGAAAGGGATGAACACTGAAGCTTTCTTT. This encodes CASSPQKGMNTEAFF.

V usage is TRBV19 and J usage is TRBJ2-7; TRBD1 matches 7 bases. Germline lookup yields CDR1 LNHDA and CDR2 SQIVND (reference sequence). This CDR3 has 16 residues. V shed 1 base, J shed 3 bases, and the junction held 9 bases outside the gene matches. The CDR3 DNA reads TGTGCCAGTAGTATAGCGATCCCGGGACAGAGCTACGAGCAGTACTTC. Protein: CASSIAIPGQSYEQYF. The full variable domain, completed using reference TRBV19 and TRBJ2-7, is DGGITQSPKYLFRKEGQNVTLSCEQNLNHDAMYWYRQDPGQGLRLIYYSQIVNDFQKGDIAEGYSVSREKKESFPLTVTSAQKNPTAFYLCASSIAIPGQSYEQYFGPGTRLTVT.

This clone was counted between two and nine times. The chain recombines TRBV19 with TRBJ1-5, with TRBD1 matching 8 bases. Germline CDR1 reads LNHDA; CDR2 reads SQIVND (reference sequence). The trim removed 3 bases at V and 4 bases at J, leaving 5 bases unmatched. The CDR3 spans 15 residues. The CDR3 protein is CASSIGGQGNQPQHF. CDR3 bases: TGTGCCAGTAGTATTGGCGGACAGGGTAATCAGCCCCAGCATTTT.

V is TRBV5-1 and J is TRBJ2-3; a possible D gene is TRBD1 (6 bases). The V gene's germline CDR1 is SGHRS and CDR2 YFSETQ. This CDR3 contains 15 residues. V was pared by 4 bases and J by 0 bases, with 12 bases between. Here the CDR3 DNA reads TGCGCCAGCAGCCTGGACAGCCGGAGCACAGATACGCAGTATTTT. Amino acids: CASSLDSRSTDTQYF.

The V and J genes are TRBV30 and TRBJ2-2; 9 bases are shared with TRBD1. The CDR3 covers 15 residues. From germline, CDR1 is GTSNPN and CDR2 SVGIG (reference sequence). The trim removed 2 bases at V and 0 bases at J, leaving 1 base unmatched. Written as DNA, the CDR3 is TGTGCCTGGAGTAGGACAGGGGCGAACACCGGGGAGCTGTTTTTT. Its protein is CAWSRTGANTGELFF.

This rearrangement joins TRBV7-9 to TRBJ1-2; no firm D call. From germline, CDR1 is SEHNR and CDR2 FQNEAQ (reference sequence). V was trimmed by 1 base and J by 6 bases, leaving 12 bases between them. The CDR3 length is 14 residues. CDR3 in DNA: TGTGCCAGCAGCTTAGTAGCTGCGTACGATGGCTACACCTTC. Translation gives CASSLVAAYDGYTF.

This chain uses TRBV7-2 with TRBJ1-2, with 10 bases lining up with TRBD1. Germline values: CDR1 SGHTA, CDR2 FQGNSA. After removal of 5 bases from V and 4 bases from J, the junction contained 7 bases not matched to a gene. CDR3 length equals 15 residues. This CDR3 is CASSASRTGGYGYTF. CDR3 bases: TGTGCCAGCAGCGCTTCCAGGACAGGGGGCTATGGCTACACCTTC.

The gene calls are TRBV28 and TRBJ1-5, with 10 nucleotides matching TRBD1. This CDR3 has 17 amino acids. The trim removed 7 bases at V and 5 bases at J, leaving 14 bases unmatched. CDR1 and CDR2 from the germline V gene are MDHEN and SYDVKM. CDR3 nucleotide sequence: TGTGCCAGCACCTTTGGAGGTGGACAGGGGGTTTATCAGCCCCAGCATTTT. It specifies CASTFGGGQGVYQPQHF.

CDR3: CASSPGQNGYTF. The CDR3 nucleotides read TGTGCCAGCAGCCCCGGACAGAATGGCTACACCTTC. The chain combines TRBV5-5 with TRBJ1-2; possible D gene TRBD1, 6 bases. This CDR3 comprises 12 residues. Germline V CDR1 and CDR2: SGHKS, YYEKEE (reference sequence). V shed 4 bases and J shed 6 bases, with 10 bases lying between them. Drawing the rest from reference TRBV5-5 and TRBJ1-2, the complete variable domain is DAGVTQSPTHLIKTRGQQVTLRCSPISGHKSVSWYQQVLGQGPQFIFQYYEKEERGRGNFPDRFSARQFPNYSSELNVNALLLGDSALYLCASSPGQNGYTFGSGTRLTVV.

This chain connects TRBV5-1 to TRBJ2-3, with D possibly being TRBD1 (7 bases). V lost 6 bases, J lost 5 bases, and 13 bases lay in between. In germline, CDR1 is SGHRS, CDR2 YFSETQ. The CDR3 runs 13 residues. CDR3 nucleotides: TGCGCCAGCATCGGGACAGCGGGAGATACGCAGTATTTT. Its translation is CASIGTAGDTQYF.

The rearrangement uses TRBV18 and TRBJ2-2; 8 nucleotides line up with TRBD1. Germline loops: CDR1 KGHSH, CDR2 LQKENI. The CDR3 contains 16 residues. The V and J ends lost 6 bases and 6 bases, in that order; junction bases with no gene match: 12. The CDR3 bases are TGTGCCAGCTCGCCGAAGACAGGGGCAGTTCCCGGGGAGCTGTTTTTT. This translates into CASSPKTGAVPGELFF.

The V gene is TRBV11-2, the J gene TRBJ1-1; no definite D call. Germline V CDR1 and CDR2: SGHAT, FQNNGV. The CDR3 totals 18 residues. The V gene lost 4 bases and the J gene lost 2 bases, with 23 bases spanning the gap. The CDR3 protein is CASSSPGLLGKPNTEAFF. The DNA for the CDR3 is TGTGCCAGCAGCTCTCCGGGGTTACTCGGGAAGCCTAACACTGAAGCTTTCTTT.

The chain recombines TRBV5-4 with TRBJ1-2, with D tentatively TRBD1 (5 bases). Per germline, CDR1 SGHNT and CDR2 YYREEE (reference sequence). This CDR3 contains 14 residues. Trimming cost V 3 bases and J 4 bases, with 13 bases left between them. CDR3 amino acids: CASSSDQGPYGYTF. CDR3 sequence (DNA): TGTGCCAGCAGCTCTGATCAGGGCCCCTATGGCTACACCTTC. The whole variable domain, remainder taken from reference TRBV5-4 and TRBJ1-2, is ETGVTQSPTHLIKTRGQQVTLRCSSQSGHNTVSWYQQALGQGPQFIFQYYREEENGRGNFPPRFSGLQFPNYSSELNVNALELDDSALYLCASSSDQGPYGYTFGSGTRLTVV.

This chain joins TRBV7-2 and TRBJ2-3; 10 bases line up with TRBD2. Germline trimming cut 5 bases from V and 2 bases from J; bases unmatched to any gene: 7. This CDR3 spans 16 amino acids. From germline, CDR1 is SGHTA and CDR2 FQGNSA. Here the CDR3 DNA reads TGTGCCAGCAGCCCCCTAGCGGGGGCCCCCACAGATACGCAGTATTTT. This translates into CASSPLAGAPTDTQYF.

The chain uses TRBV4-1 and TRBJ2-1; 7 bases are a match to TRBD2. Per germline, CDR1 MGHRA and CDR2 YSYEKL. The CDR3 spans 16 residues. The J segment lost 9 bases and the V segment lost 1 base, leaving 12 bases of the junction unmatched. The CDR3 nucleotides are TGCGCCAGCAGCCAAGGGGAGGGCCGGGGAAGAACTGAGCAGTTCTTC. Its translation: CASSQGEGRGRTEQFF.

The genes are TRBV5-6 and TRBJ1-5, with D possibly matching TRBD1 (5 bases). V was shortened by 5 bases and J by 0 bases, with 12 bases between the two germline ends. Per germline, CDR1 SGHDT and CDR2 YYEEEE. There are 15 residues in the CDR3. The CDR3 DNA follows: TGTGCCAGCAGATCTCGCAGGGCTAGCAATCAGCCCCAGCATTTT. This gives the protein CASRSRRASNQPQHF.

This rearrangement joins TRBV4-1 to TRBJ1-2; weak D call: TRBD1 (6 bases). There are 14 residues in the CDR3. Germline CDR1 is MGHRA and CDR2 is YSYEKL. The V gene lost 4 bases and the J gene lost 4 bases, with 13 bases spanning the gap. CDR3 loop: CASSPVTGTYGYTF. CDR3 DNA: TGCGCCAGCAGCCCAGTAACAGGGACCTATGGCTACACCTTC.